One sample yielded the 17 T cell receptor beta chains listed below, sequenced in a study of regulatory T cells in long-lasting Graves disease (dated by TCRdb to about 2021). Library construction relied on multiplex PCR. This sample was sequenced with an Illumina HiSeq 4000. iRepertoire HTBI primers and Arm-PCR amplification of CDR3 regions were used to construct TCR beta libraries. TCRdb trimmed public reads at Q25 via fastp, called clones via MiXCR and kept in-frame beta chains. When rows share a CDR3 protein, they turn into one entry using the most common DNA and genes. The sample profile shows some 370,000 distinct CDR3 sequences; 10% to 15% of them were found once. The top ten clones comprise approximately 17% of the sample. The sample's time point label is to be understood as: newly diagnosed GD, antithyroid drugs for less than 3 months. RNA was extracted from PBMCs in TRIzol for both TCR sequencing and RNA sequencing.

This same sample was also part of a study on T cells in Graves' hyperthyroidism and ophthalmopathy.

The specimen was peripheral blood mononuclear cells (PBMCs), collected at new diagnosis, from a patient treated with antithyroid drugs. The receptor source for this set is a woman in her late teens or twenties with Graves disease. Donor details come from another sample of the same person, matched by shared clones.

The V and J genes are TRBV2 and TRBJ1-5; 10 positions match TRBD1. Germline V CDR1 and CDR2: SNHLY, FYNNEI. V shed 3 bases and J 2 bases; nucleotides not matched to a gene: 4. The CDR3 has 16 residues. The CDR3 loop is CASSEDGTGGNQPQHF. CDR3 sequence (DNA): TGTGCCAGCAGTGAGGACGGGACAGGGGGCAATCAGCCCCAGCATTTT.

The table lists this clonotype with many counts. The V call is TRBV7-9, the J call TRBJ2-2; 14 bases match TRBD2. This CDR3 is 18 amino acids long. Trimming cost V 5 bases and J 4 bases; bases outside gene matches: 9. In germline, CDR1 is SEHNR, CDR2 FQNEAQ (reference sequence). The CDR3 loop is CASSEPGLAGVSTGELFF. CDR3 in DNA: TGTGCCAGCAGCGAGCCGGGACTAGCGGGAGTTAGCACCGGGGAGCTGTTTTTT. The variable domain in full, with the rest retrieved from reference TRBV7-9 and TRBJ2-2, is DTGVSQNPRHKITKRGQNVTFRCDPISEHNRLYWYRQTLGQGPEFLTYFQNEAQLEKSRLLSDRFSAERPKGSFSTLEIQRTEQGDSAMYLCASSEPGLAGVSTGELFFGEGSRLTVL.

This clonotype was observed many times. CDR3 sequence: CASSDGSSSGELFF. The CDR3 DNA reads TGTGCCAGCAGTGACGGAAGCTCGTCCGGGGAGCTGTTTTTT. This rearrangement joins TRBV2 to TRBJ2-2, with no clear D. The V and J ends lost 3 bases and 6 bases respectively, with 11 bases between them. The germline V gene has CDR1 SNHLY and CDR2 FYNNEI. The CDR3 consists of 14 residues.

At least ten counts were recorded for this clonotype. For the CDR3, the DNA is TGCGCCAGCAGCCAAGAACTAGGCCTCACCGGGGAGCTGTTTTTT. Encoded protein: CASSQELGLTGELFF. The rearrangement links TRBV4-3 to TRBJ2-2; tentatively, D is TRBD2 (5 bases). The CDR3 has 15 residues. Trimming cost V 0 bases and J 4 bases, with 9 bases left between them. Germline CDR1 is LGHNA and CDR2 is YSLEER.

As concerns this clonotype: This may be a read error: a much more frequent sequence differs by one nucleotide. The DNA of the CDR3 is TGTGCCAGCAGCTTAACCAGTCGAGGGAAGGCGGGGGGGCGCGGTGAGCAGTTCTTC. Translated: CASSLTSRGKAGGRGEQFF. The chain employs TRBV7-3 and TRBJ2-1; 9 bases are a match to TRBD2. The length of the CDR3 is 19 residues. Germline lookup yields CDR1 SGHTA and CDR2 FQGTGA. Unmatched junction bases numbered 18, after V lost 0 bases and J lost 9 bases. Filled out from reference TRBV7-3 and TRBJ2-1, the complete variable domain reads GAGVSQTPSNKVTEKGKYVELRCDPISGHTALYWYRQSLGQGPEFLIYFQGTGAADDSGLPNDRFFAVRPEGSVSTLKIQRTERGDSAVYLCASSLTSRGKAGGRGEQFFGPGTRLTVL.

Ten or more counts support this clonotype. One end of the junction is discordant with germline, which a read error may explain. V gene TRBV11-2 combines with J gene TRBJ1-6, with D maybe TRBD1 (5 bases). Germline V gene data show CDR1 as SGHAT and CDR2 as FQNNGV. CDR3 length: 15 amino acids. CDR3: CASSQEYRGDSPLHF. The DNA for the CDR3 is TGCGCCAGCAGCCAAGAGTATAGGGGAGATTCACCCCTCCACTTT.

The J gene is TRBJ2-1, the V gene TRBV10-2; 14 bases match TRBD2. There are 15 residues in the CDR3. Germline loops: CDR1 WSHSY, CDR2 SAAADI. The V segment lost 4 bases and the J segment 7 bases; nucleotides outside the gene matches: 3. The CDR3 is CASSGLAGGRNEQFF. As DNA, the CDR3 is TGCGCCAGCAGTGGACTAGCGGGAGGGAGAAATGAGCAGTTCTTC.

This clonotype was recorded at least ten times. The gene calls are TRBV11-2 and TRBJ1-1; D gene uncertain. Trimming stripped 1 base from V and 7 bases from J, with 13 bases between. The germline gives CDR1 SGHAT, CDR2 FQNNGV. The CDR3 length is 14 residues. DNA for the CDR3: TGTGCCAGCAGCTTAGGGGAAGATCGTTTTGAAGCTTTCTTT. Protein product: CASSLGEDRFEAFF.

This clonotype has more than one count but fewer than ten. The chain links TRBV20-1 to TRBJ2-4; weak D call: TRBD2 (6 bases). V shed 0 bases and J shed 9 bases, with 21 bases lying between them. Germline CDR1 reads DFQATT; CDR2 reads SNEGSKA (reference sequence). The CDR3 is 16 residues long. CDR3 DNA: TGCAGTGCTAGAGATAGGTCGGCGGGGCTGGGATCCATTCAGTACTTC. Amino acids: CSARDRSAGLGSIQYF.

This clonotype came up many times. CDR3 region: CASSWAGTGGLTYEQYF. DNA for the CDR3: TGTGCCAGCAGCTGGGCGGGGACAGGGGGTTTGACCTACGAGCAGTACTTC. This chain joins TRBV11-2 and TRBJ2-7, with 11 bases matching TRBD1. The trim removed 4 bases at V and 2 bases at J, leaving 10 bases unmatched. The germline CDR1 and CDR2 sequences are SGHAT and FQNNGV. CDR3 length: 17 residues.

This clonotype was counted only a few times. The chain is built from TRBV29-1 and TRBJ2-2; D remains unclear. The V end was cut by 4 bases, the J end by 2 bases, with 17 bases between. There are 16 residues in the CDR3. Germline V gene sequence: CDR1 SQVTM, CDR2 ANQGSEA. The CDR3 DNA reads TGCAGCGTTGGGGCCGCTCACAGCTCAAACACCGGGGAGCTGTTTTTT. Protein sequence: CSVGAAHSSNTGELFF.

This clonotype was counted between two and nine times. The J gene is TRBJ2-5, the V gene TRBV13; the D is unclear. In germline, CDR1 is PRHDT, CDR2 FYEKMQ (reference sequence). CDR3 length equals 12 residues. Trimming stripped 4 bases from V and 5 bases from J, with 8 bases between. CDR3 nucleotides: TGTGCCAGCAGCTCAATTCTGGAGACCCAGTACTTC. Translating it yields CASSSILETQYF.

This clonotype occurred many times. V usage is TRBV27 and J usage is TRBJ2-2, with 9 bases aligning to TRBD2. The CDR3 contains 15 residues. The trim removed 8 bases at V and 2 bases at J, leaving 6 bases unmatched. CDR1 MNHEY and CDR2 SMNVEV come from the germline V gene (reference sequence). CDR3 region: CASRGGGSNTGELFF. The CDR3 DNA is TGTGCCAGCCGCGGGGGGGGTTCTAACACCGGGGAGCTGTTTTTT.

This clonotype was observed at least ten times. This rearrangement joins TRBV24-1 to TRBJ2-5; D might be TRBD1 or TRBD2, each matching 6 bases. In germline, CDR1 is KGHDR, CDR2 SFDVKD. The CDR3 has 13 residues. Trimming cost V 4 bases and J 5 bases, with 10 bases left between them. DNA of the CDR3: TGTGCCACCAGTGACGGGGGCCGGGAGACCCAGTACTTC. This encodes CATSDGGRETQYF.

The table lists this clonotype with many counts. The V gene is TRBV7-3, the J gene TRBJ2-3; no clear D. Germline CDR1 SGHTA, CDR2 FQGTGA. Trimming took 1 base from V and 4 from J, leaving 9 bases between them. This CDR3 comprises 14 residues. The CDR3 DNA follows: TGTGCCAGCAGCTTAAACCCCCGGGCAGATACGCAGTATTTT. Its translation: CASSLNPRADTQYF.

This clonotype appeared many times. V usage is TRBV13 and J usage is TRBJ2-1; the D gene is possibly TRBD1 (6 bases). The CDR3 length is 14 residues. The germline V gene has CDR1 PRHDT and CDR2 FYEKMQ (reference sequence). Between the trimmed V and J ends, which lost 3 bases and 5 bases, there was a span of 11 bases. The CDR3 region has the DNA TGTGCCAGCAGCTTTGGGGCAGGGGACAATGAGCAGTTCTTC. Translation gives CASSFGAGDNEQFF.

This clonotype has at least ten counts. The rearrangement links TRBV7-9 to TRBJ2-5; possible D gene TRBD2, 5 bases. CDR1 SEHNR and CDR2 FQNEAQ come from the germline V gene (reference sequence). The CDR3 spans 13 residues. Trimming left V 8 bases short and J 5 bases short, with 15 bases between. CDR3 nucleotides: TGTGCCAGCGGAGCAGCGAGAGGGGAGACCCAGTACTTC. This codes for CASGAARGETQYF.